The 8 T cell receptor beta chains below were found in one sample sequenced in a study of technical replicates of blood from a few donors. TCRdb's copy holds only in-frame clones and misses some; the assay was immunoSEQ multiplex PCR. The sample contains under 85,000 clones, just under 95% of which appear only once. The sequenced sample consisted of T cells isolated from PBMCs. Receptor source: a human donor in good health.

This chain links TRBV27 with TRBJ2-3; perhaps TRBD1 as D (5 bases). The CDR3 totals 14 residues. The V end lost 3 bases, the J end lost 4 bases, and 11 bases lay between the germline ends. The germline gives CDR1 MNHEY, CDR2 SMNVEV (reference sequence). The CDR3 coding sequence is TGTGCCAGCAGTTTCACAGGAGAGGCAGATACGCAGTATTTT. This sequence encodes CASSFTGEADTQYF.

This chain links TRBV10-1 with TRBJ2-1; 11 nucleotides match TRBD2. V was clipped by 0 bases and J by 5 bases; unmatched bases: 3. The CDR3 has 16 residues. Germline-derived CDR1 and CDR2 are WNHNN and SYGVQD (reference sequence). The CDR3 DNA reads TGCGCCAGCAGTGAGTCCGGGACTAGCGGAAACAATGAGCAGTTCTTC. This sequence encodes CASSESGTSGNNEQFF.

The gene calls are TRBV10-3 and TRBJ1-2, with a tentative D call TRBD1 (6 bases). The length of the CDR3 is 12 residues. Germline V CDR1 and CDR2: ENHRY, SYGVKD. V lost 2 bases and J 8 bases, leaving 9 bases between the germline ends. In DNA form, the CDR3 reads TGTGCCATCAGTGAGGGGGACAACGGCTACACCTTC. The encoded protein is CAISEGDNGYTF.

CDR3 residues: CASRPGTSADTQYF. DNA of the CDR3: TGTGCCAGCAGACCCGGGACTAGCGCAGATACGCAGTATTTT. This chain joins TRBV6-5 and TRBJ2-3; 10 bases map to TRBD2. After removal of 6 bases from V and 4 bases from J, the junction contained 4 bases not matched to a gene. The germline V gene has CDR1 MNHEY and CDR2 SVGAGI. The CDR3 extends over 14 amino acids.

V gene TRBV11-2 combines with J gene TRBJ1-2; D may be TRBD1 (6 bases). The CDR3 sequence is 15 residues long. V was clipped by 1 base and J by 2 bases, with 11 bases between them. CDR1 is SGHAT and CDR2 is FQNNGV in the germline V gene. The DNA for the CDR3 is TGTGCCAGCAGCTTAGGCCCGGGACAAAACTATGGCTACACCTTC. It encodes CASSLGPGQNYGYTF.

The chain employs TRBV19 and TRBJ1-1; D possibly corresponds to TRBD1 (6 bases). This CDR3 is built from 13 residues. The V end lost 4 bases, the J end lost 3 bases, and 9 bases lay between the germline ends. The V gene's germline CDR1 is LNHDA and CDR2 SQIVND (reference sequence). The DNA of the CDR3 is TGTGCCAGTAGTACACAGGGATACACTGAAGCTTTCTTT. It specifies CASSTQGYTEAFF.

The count of this clone is one. The chain is built from TRBV27 and TRBJ2-7; a possible D gene is TRBD1 (6 bases). Germline CDR1 and CDR2: MNHEY and SMNVEV (reference sequence). Trimming stripped 2 bases from V and 0 bases from J, with 17 bases between. There are 17 residues in the CDR3. CDR3 in DNA: TGTGCCAGCAGTTTAACCGTCAACAGGGCCAGCTCCTACGAGCAGTACTTC. It codes for CASSLTVNRASSYEQYF.

In this sample, this clone turned up once. The gene calls are TRBV27 and TRBJ2-4; D is uncertain. The germline gives CDR1 MNHEY, CDR2 SMNVEV (reference sequence). CDR3 length: 13 amino acids. V was shortened by 6 bases and J by 4 bases, with 10 bases between the two germline ends. The CDR3 loop is CASSFDKKNIQYF. The CDR3 DNA follows: TGTGCCAGCAGCTTCGACAAGAAAAACATTCAGTACTTC.